These 29 T cell receptor beta chains were all obtained from the same sample, sequenced in a study of cytomegalovirus exposure and HLA in healthy donors. Primers included in the PCR were 60 Vbeta and 13 Jbeta primers. Clones were read by immunoSEQ multiplex PCR, and TCRdb kept only the in-frame ones, dropping some. This table holds approximately 76,000 clones, over 55% found once. Sequencing input: PBMCs. These receptor sequences come from a man aged 25 to 45 in good health and CMV-seropositive.

This sequence joins TRBV7-3 and TRBJ2-5, with a possible D match to TRBD2 (6 bases). V dropped 5 bases and J dropped 2 bases, with 12 bases sitting between them. CDR1 and CDR2 (germline): SGHTA, FQGTGA. CDR3 size: 14 residues. The CDR3 sequence is CASSPMRGQETQYF. The CDR3 nucleotides read TGTGCCAGCAGCCCCATGCGGGGACAAGAGACCCAGTACTTC.

This clone was recorded only once. The chain uses TRBV7-3 and TRBJ2-6; the D gene is possibly TRBD2 (6 bases). This CDR3 contains 17 residues. CDR1 is SGHTA and CDR2 is FQGTGA in the germline V gene. The ends were cut back, 0 bases at V and 0 bases at J, with 9 bases in the middle. The CDR3 DNA is TGTGCCAGCAGCTTAACAGGGGACTTCTCTGGGGCCAACGTCCTGACTTTC. Protein product: CASSLTGDFSGANVLTF.

This chain uses TRBV28 with TRBJ2-3; unclear D gene. Trimming took off 5 bases at V and 6 bases at J, with 9 bases between the two ends. The CDR3 is 12 residues long. The germline V gene encodes CDR1 MDHEN and CDR2 SYDVKM. The CDR3 is CASSLRADTQYF. CDR3 bases: TGTGCCAGCAGTCTGCGAGCGGATACGCAGTATTTT. Filled out from reference TRBV28 and TRBJ2-3, the complete variable domain reads DVKVTQSSRYLVKRTGEKVFLECVQDMDHENMFWYRQDPGLGLRLIYFSYDVKMKEKGDIPEGYSVSREKKERFSLILESASTNQTSMYLCASSLRADTQYFGPGTRLTVL.

This chain connects TRBV7-9 to TRBJ2-2; 8 nucleotides align to TRBD2. The CDR3 sequence is 16 residues long. V shed 1 base and J 1 base; nucleotides not matched to a gene: 2. CDR1 and CDR2 from the germline V gene are SEHNR and FQNEAQ (reference sequence). The CDR3 DNA reads as TGTGCCAGCAGCTTAGTAGCGGGAAGGAACACCGGGGAGCTGTTTTTT. Translating it yields CASSLVAGRNTGELFF.

This clone has just a few counts. The gene calls are TRBV7-6 and TRBJ1-3; D not certain. The CDR3 sequence is 15 residues long. The germline gives CDR1 SGHVS, CDR2 FNYEAQ. The V end lost 1 base, the J end lost 0 bases, and 7 bases lay between the germline ends. The DNA for the CDR3 is TGTGCCAGCAGCTTAGAGCGGTTCTCTGGAAACACCATATATTTT. Translating gives CASSLERFSGNTIYF.

A single count supports this clone. The chain joins TRBV5-5 to TRBJ2-2; D might be TRBD2 (7 bases). CDR3 size: 17 residues. Germline CDR1 and CDR2: SGHKS and YYEKEE (reference sequence). Deletions cut 3 bases from V and 4 bases from J, with 19 bases between. CDR3 protein: CASSWTFGGPSTGELFF. The CDR3 nucleotides are TGTGCCAGCAGCTGGACATTCGGGGGGCCCTCCACCGGGGAGCTGTTTTTT. Complete variable domain (other parts from reference TRBV5-5 and TRBJ2-2): DAGVTQSPTHLIKTRGQQVTLRCSPISGHKSVSWYQQVLGQGPQFIFQYYEKEERGRGNFPDRFSARQFPNYSSELNVNALLLGDSALYLCASSWTFGGPSTGELFFGEGSRLTVL.

This chain uses TRBV28 with TRBJ1-5; a possible D gene is TRBD1 (5 bases). The CDR3 contains 18 residues. Germline loops: CDR1 MDHEN, CDR2 SYDVKM. The V gene lost 5 bases and the J gene lost 0 bases, with 20 bases spanning the gap. The CDR3, as DNA: TGTGCCAGCAGTAAGGGACTGAGCATCTTATATAGCAATCAGCCCCAGCATTTT. It yields the protein CASSKGLSILYSNQPQHF.

This chain uses TRBV4-3 with TRBJ2-3; 9 bases match TRBD2. Germline V lookup: CDR1 LGHNA, CDR2 YSLEER. The CDR3 sequence is 17 residues long. After removal of 1 base from V and 6 bases from J, the junction contained 11 bases not matched to a gene. In DNA, the CDR3 is TGCGCCAGCAGCCAAGGAAGGGCGGGAGGGCCGCGGGATACGCAGTATTTT. This gives the protein CASSQGRAGGPRDTQYF.

This clone has a handful of counts. The chain couples TRBV5-6 to TRBJ2-1; 7 nucleotides line up with TRBD2. V was clipped by 4 bases and J by 3 bases; unmatched bases: 10. CDR1 SGHDT and CDR2 YYEEEE come from the germline V gene. This CDR3 is 16 amino acids long. CDR3 loop: CASSPWSGRDYNEQFF. As DNA, the CDR3 is TGTGCCAGCAGCCCCTGGAGTGGGAGGGACTACAATGAGCAGTTCTTC.

The gene calls are TRBV7-6 and TRBJ2-2, with 12 bases lining up with TRBD2. The CDR3 is made up of 17 amino acids. J gave up 3 bases and V 4 bases, and 6 bases lay outside the gene matches. Germline CDR1 and CDR2: SGHVS and FNYEAQ. The CDR3 sequence: CASSSRTSGDYTGELFF. The CDR3, as DNA: TGTGCCAGCAGCTCTCGGACTAGCGGGGATTACACCGGGGAGCTGTTTTTT.

The chain uses TRBV5-6 and TRBJ2-5; D may be TRBD2 (6 bases). CDR1 and CDR2 from the germline V gene are SGHDT and YYEEEE. V dropped 0 bases and J dropped 2 bases, with 14 bases sitting between them. The CDR3 has 16 residues. The CDR3 DNA sequence: TGTGCCAGCAGCTTGGTCACTAGCCTCAGGCAAGAGACCCAGTACTTC. Its translation: CASSLVTSLRQETQYF.

J is TRBJ2-3 and V is TRBV27; D possibly corresponds to TRBD2 (5 bases). CDR1 and CDR2 (germline): MNHEY, SMNVEV (reference sequence). V shed 5 bases and J shed 2 bases, with 29 bases lying between them. The CDR3 contains 20 residues. CDR3: CASSRPTPHIGYRDTDTQYF. The CDR3 coding sequence is TGTGCCAGCAGTCGACCCACACCACATATCGGATATCGGGACACAGATACGCAGTATTTT.

This clone showed up just once. This chain joins TRBV29-1 and TRBJ1-3; no clear D. Trimming left V 5 bases short and J 0 bases short, with 11 bases between. CDR3 length: 14 amino acids. The germline V gene has CDR1 SQVTM and CDR2 ANQGSEA. The CDR3 protein is CSVLGSSSGNTIYF. DNA for the CDR3: TGCAGCGTTCTTGGGAGTAGCTCTGGAAACACCATATATTTT.

The chain joins TRBV7-3 to TRBJ1-1; possibly TRBD1 for D (5 bases). The CDR3 is 18 amino acids. V shed 5 bases and J shed 10 bases, with 32 bases lying between them. The V gene's germline CDR1 is SGHTA and CDR2 FQGTGA. The CDR3 DNA follows: TGTGCCAGCAGCCCGCCCTCGCTTGACAGCGCTCATTCAGGTGGAGCTTTCTTT. It is translated as CASSPPSLDSAHSGGAFF.

The chain carries TRBV27 and TRBJ2-5; no clear D gene. Germline CDR1 and CDR2: MNHEY and SMNVEV (reference sequence). The CDR3 extends over 15 amino acids. V was clipped by 5 bases and J by 3 bases, with 16 bases between them. CDR3 sequence: CASSKWAGDEETQYF. DNA for the CDR3: TGTGCCAGCAGTAAATGGGCAGGTGATGAAGAGACCCAGTACTTC.

This rearrangement joins TRBV23-1 to TRBJ2-3; the D gene is possibly TRBD2 (6 bases). TRBV23-1 counts as an open reading frame of uncertain function. The CDR3 runs 16 residues. The V end lost 1 base, the J end lost 7 bases, and 18 bases lay between the germline ends. CDR3 bases: TGCGCCAGCAGTCAATGGGGTTCACAGCGGGTAAATACGCAGTATTTT. Translated, it gives CASSQWGSQRVNTQYF.

This clone was seen just once. The rearrangement joins TRBV4-2 to TRBJ2-3, with a possible D match to TRBD1 (6 bases). The germline V and J ends were trimmed by 4 bases and 1 base, with 12 bases remaining between them. This CDR3 is 15 amino acids long. CDR1 is LGHNA, CDR2 YNFKEQ, per germline. The CDR3 is CASSPQGYGTDTQYF. CDR3 DNA sequence: TGTGCCAGCAGCCCCCAGGGGTACGGCACAGATACGCAGTATTTT.

The rearrangement links TRBV5-1 to TRBJ2-3; 9 bases fit TRBD2. The CDR3 totals 16 residues. Germline values: CDR1 SGHRS, CDR2 YFSETQ. J gave up 4 bases and V 1 base, and 7 bases lay outside the gene matches. The CDR3 is CASSLIGGGAADTQYF. Written as DNA, the CDR3 is TGCGCCAGCAGCTTGATAGGCGGGGGGGCCGCAGATACGCAGTATTTT.

This clone was counted between two and nine times. The CDR3 coding sequence is TGTGCCAGCAGCTTAGGGACTAGCGGGAGTTGGAAGTATTTT. This codes for CASSLGTSGSWKYF. This chain uses TRBV7-2 with TRBJ2-3, with 13 bases aligning to TRBD2. Losses at the gene ends were 1 base for V and 13 bases for J; bases not matched to a gene: 5. The germline CDR1 and CDR2 sequences are SGHTA and FQGNSA. The CDR3 loop spans 14 amino acids.

The rearrangement uses TRBV29-1 and TRBJ2-7; the match to TRBD1 covers 7 bases. The CDR3 is 13 amino acids. J gave up 5 bases and V 7 bases, and 11 bases lay outside the gene matches. Germline loops: CDR1 SQVTM, CDR2 ANQGSEA. CDR3: CSGSDRAGDEQYF. The CDR3 coding sequence is TGCAGCGGATCAGACAGGGCCGGCGACGAGCAGTACTTC.

In this sample, this clone turned up a few times. V gene TRBV6-5 combines with J gene TRBJ1-6, with a tentative D call TRBD1 (5 bases). This CDR3 has 15 residues. CDR1 and CDR2 from the germline V gene are MNHEY and SVGAGI. V was cut by 7 bases and J by 6 bases, with 16 bases left in between. CDR3 coding DNA: TGTGCCAGCAAGCGCCCAGGTCAGGGTAATTCACCCCTCCACTTT. It codes for CASKRPGQGNSPLHF.

The chain couples TRBV5-6 to TRBJ2-5; 9 nucleotides align to TRBD2. CDR1 is SGHDT, CDR2 YYEEEE, per germline. CDR3 length: 16 amino acids. The ends lost 0 bases at V and 1 base at J; junction bases unmatched: 4. The CDR3 nucleotides are TGTGCCAGCAGCTTGGTAGTTAGCGGGGGCCAAGAGACCCAGTACTTC. It is translated as CASSLVVSGGQETQYF.

The chain couples TRBV16 to TRBJ2-7, with D perhaps matching TRBD1 (5 bases). Per the germline V gene, CDR1 is KGHSY and CDR2 is FQNENV. This CDR3 comprises 14 residues. The V and J ends lost 4 bases and 0 bases respectively, with 10 bases between them. The CDR3 protein is CASSLRQSSYEQYF. The CDR3 DNA follows: TGTGCCAGCAGCCTTCGACAGAGCTCCTACGAGCAGTACTTC. The full variable domain, in which reference TRBV16 and TRBJ2-7 provide the parts outside the CDR3, is GEEVAQTPKHLVRGEGQKAKLYCAPIKGHSYVFWYQQVLKNEFKFLISFQNENVFDETGMPKERFSAKCLPNSPCSLEIQATKLEDSAVYFCASSLRQSSYEQYFGPGTRLTVT.

The V call is TRBV2, the J call TRBJ2-5; possibly TRBD2 for D (6 bases). The CDR3 runs 13 residues. Germline V gene data show CDR1 as SNHLY and CDR2 as FYNNEI. V dropped 5 bases and J dropped 5 bases, with 12 bases sitting between them. This chain's CDR3 is CASSRGDGETQYF. In nucleotides, the CDR3 is TGTGCCAGCAGTCGCGGGGATGGGGAGACCCAGTACTTC.

The J gene is TRBJ1-4, the V gene TRBV5-1, with D uncertain. The CDR3 length is 14 residues. Between the trimmed V and J ends, which lost 1 base and 8 bases, there was a span of 12 bases. Germline CDR1 SGHRS, CDR2 YFSETQ. CDR3 DNA sequence: TGCGCCAGCAGCTTGATGGGGAGCGACGAAAAACTGTTTTTT. Its protein is CASSLMGSDEKLFF.

The sample holds one count of this clone. The rearrangement links TRBV15 to TRBJ1-5; TRBD1 might be the D (6 bases). This CDR3 spans 15 amino acids. The V end was cut by 1 base, the J end by 0 bases, with 7 bases between. The V gene's germline CDR1 is LNHNV and CDR2 YYDKDF (reference sequence). CDR3 region: CATSRGTDSNQPQHF. The CDR3 nucleotides read TGTGCCACCAGCAGAGGGACAGATAGCAATCAGCCCCAGCATTTT.

The chain carries TRBV6-1 and TRBJ2-7; 7 bases align to TRBD2. The CDR3 totals 14 residues. The germline CDR1 and CDR2 sequences are MNHNS and SASEGT. V gave up 7 bases and J gave up 3 bases; unmatched junction bases: 9. The CDR3 coding sequence is TGTGCCAGCATGGGGGGGGAGGTAGACTACGAGCAGTACTTC. As protein: CASMGGEVDYEQYF.

This clone was picked up a small number of times. The chain couples TRBV6-1 to TRBJ2-2, with D perhaps TRBD2 (5 bases). With 10 bases removed from V and 3 bases from J, the gap between germline ends came to 18 bases. This CDR3 is built from 15 residues. The V gene's germline CDR1 is MNHNS and CDR2 SASEGT. CDR3 residues: CAIQLGDGDTGELFF. CDR3 coding DNA: TGTGCCATCCAACTCGGGGATGGGGACACCGGGGAGCTGTTTTTT.

Of note for this clone: One end of the junction does not line up with germline, which may come from a read error. The chain recombines TRBV6-5 with TRBJ2-5, with D possibly matching TRBD2 (5 bases). The CDR3 spans 14 residues. The V gene's germline CDR1 is MNHEY and CDR2 SVGAGI. This CDR3 reads CASSLGRAQEAQYF. CDR3 DNA: TGTGCCAGCAGTCTCGGGCGGGCTCAAGAGGCCCAGTACTTC.